This TCR beta chain was captured in a study of blood T cell repertoires in COVID-19. Study background: Specimens from acute and convalescent COVID-19 originated in the United States, Italy and Spain. Sample material is recorded as cDNA or gDNA derived from T cells, B-cell-depleted T cells, or PBMCs.

As handled by the study authors: Amplified reference gene primers provided the basis for estimating nucleated cell counts. TCRdb's table, derived via immunoSEQ multiplex PCR, lists solely in-frame clones and lacks some. V and J calls and clone size are as listed in that table; D and trimming were resolved from the DNA. This table holds some 90,000 clones, 75% to 85% found once. V lost 0 bases to trimming and J lost 5 bases, with 11 bases between them. The CDR3 has 15 amino acids. The germline CDR1 and CDR2 sequences are LGHNA and YNFKEQ. The chain joins TRBV4-2 to TRBJ1-5; D unresolved. Material: peripheral blood. The receptor comes from a woman in her 70s with acute or convalescent COVID-19. DNA for the CDR3: TGTGCCAGCAGCCAAGACCGAGGGAGAGATCAGCCCCAGCATTTT. Protein product: CASSQDRGRDQPQHF.